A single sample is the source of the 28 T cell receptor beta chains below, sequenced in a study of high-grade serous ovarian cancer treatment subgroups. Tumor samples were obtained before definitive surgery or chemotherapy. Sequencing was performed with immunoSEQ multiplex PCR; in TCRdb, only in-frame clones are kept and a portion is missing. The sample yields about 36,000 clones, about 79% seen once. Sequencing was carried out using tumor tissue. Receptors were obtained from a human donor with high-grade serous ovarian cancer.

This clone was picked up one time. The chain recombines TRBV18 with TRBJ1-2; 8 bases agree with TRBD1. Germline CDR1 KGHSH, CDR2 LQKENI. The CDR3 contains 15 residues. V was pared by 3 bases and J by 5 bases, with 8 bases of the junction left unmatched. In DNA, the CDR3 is TGTGCCAGCTCACCCTACTCGGACAGGGATTATGGCTACACCTTC. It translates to CASSPYSDRDYGYTF.

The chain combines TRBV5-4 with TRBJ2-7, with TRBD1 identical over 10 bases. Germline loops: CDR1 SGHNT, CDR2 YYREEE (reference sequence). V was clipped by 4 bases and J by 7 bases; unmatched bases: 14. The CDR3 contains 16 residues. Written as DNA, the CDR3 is TGTGCCAGCAGCCATACCGGGACAGGGGCTTCGGGGGAGCAGTACTTC. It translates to CASSHTGTGASGEQYF.

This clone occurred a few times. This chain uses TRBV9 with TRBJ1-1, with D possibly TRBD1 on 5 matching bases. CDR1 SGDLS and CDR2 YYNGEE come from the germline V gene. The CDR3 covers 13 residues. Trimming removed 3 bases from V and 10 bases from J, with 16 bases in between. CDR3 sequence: CASSATYGTGAFF. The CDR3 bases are TGTGCCAGCAGCGCAACATACGGGACGGGAGCTTTCTTT.

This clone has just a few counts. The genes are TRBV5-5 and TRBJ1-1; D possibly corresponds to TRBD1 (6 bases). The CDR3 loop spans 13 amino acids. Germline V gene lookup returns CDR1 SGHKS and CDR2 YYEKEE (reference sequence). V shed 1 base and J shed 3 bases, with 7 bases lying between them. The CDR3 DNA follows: TGTGCCAGCAGCTTGACAGGGTACACTGAAGCTTTCTTT. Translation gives CASSLTGYTEAFF.

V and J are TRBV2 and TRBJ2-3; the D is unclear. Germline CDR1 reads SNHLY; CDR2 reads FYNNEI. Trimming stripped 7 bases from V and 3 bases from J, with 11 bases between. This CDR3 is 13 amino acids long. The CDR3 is CASKGLKTDTQYF. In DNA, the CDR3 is TGTGCCAGCAAGGGTCTCAAGACAGATACGCAGTATTTT.

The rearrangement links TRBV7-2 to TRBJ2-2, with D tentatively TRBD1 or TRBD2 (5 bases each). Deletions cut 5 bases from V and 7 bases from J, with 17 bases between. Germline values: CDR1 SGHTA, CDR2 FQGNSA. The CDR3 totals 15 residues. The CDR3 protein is CASSREMGVSGELFF. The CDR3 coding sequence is TGTGCCAGCAGCCGAGAAATGGGGGTTAGCGGGGAGCTGTTTTTT.

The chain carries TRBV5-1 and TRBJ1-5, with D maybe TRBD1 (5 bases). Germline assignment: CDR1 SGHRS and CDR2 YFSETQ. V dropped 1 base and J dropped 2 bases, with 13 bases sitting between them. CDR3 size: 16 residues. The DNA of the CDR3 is TGCGCCAGCAGCTTGACGGGACTAAATGGCAATCAGCCCCAGCATTTT. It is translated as CASSLTGLNGNQPQHF.

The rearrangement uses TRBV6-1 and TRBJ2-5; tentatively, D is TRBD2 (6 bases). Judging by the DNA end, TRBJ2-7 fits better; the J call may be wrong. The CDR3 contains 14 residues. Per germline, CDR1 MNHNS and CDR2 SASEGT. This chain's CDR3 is CASRRLEESYEQYF. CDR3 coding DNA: TGTGCCAGCAGGAGACTAGAAGAGAGCTACGAGCAGTACTTC.

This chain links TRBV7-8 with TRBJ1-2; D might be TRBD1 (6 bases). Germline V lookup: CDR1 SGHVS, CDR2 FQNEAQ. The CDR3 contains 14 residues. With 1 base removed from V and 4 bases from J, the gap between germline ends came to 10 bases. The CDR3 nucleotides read TGTGCCAGCAGCTTAGGACCCAGGGGCTATGGCTACACCTTC. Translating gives CASSLGPRGYGYTF. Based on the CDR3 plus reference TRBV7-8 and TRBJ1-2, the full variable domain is GAGVSQSPRYKVAKRGQDVALRCDPISGHVSLFWYQQALGQGPEFLTYFQNEAQLDKSGLPSDRFFAERPEGSVSTLKIQRTQQEDSAVYLCASSLGPRGYGYTFGSGTRLTVV.

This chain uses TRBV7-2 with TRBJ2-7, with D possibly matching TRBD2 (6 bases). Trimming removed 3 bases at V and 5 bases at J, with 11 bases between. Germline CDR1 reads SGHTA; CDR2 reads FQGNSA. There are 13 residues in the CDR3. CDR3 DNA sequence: TGTGCCAGCAGCTTGAACGGGAGAAACGAGCAGTACTTC. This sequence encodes CASSLNGRNEQYF. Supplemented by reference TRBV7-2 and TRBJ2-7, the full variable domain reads GAGVSQSPSNKVTEKGKDVELRCDPISGHTALYWYRQSLGQGLEFLIYFQGNSAPDKSGLPSDRFSAERTGGSVSTLTIQRTQQEDSAVYLCASSLNGRNEQYFGPGTRLTVT.

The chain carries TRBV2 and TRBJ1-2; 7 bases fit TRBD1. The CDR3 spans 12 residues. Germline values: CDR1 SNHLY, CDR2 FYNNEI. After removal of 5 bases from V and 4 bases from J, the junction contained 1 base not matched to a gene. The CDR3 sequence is CASSRQGYGYTF. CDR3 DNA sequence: TGTGCCAGCAGTCGACAGGGCTATGGCTACACCTTC.

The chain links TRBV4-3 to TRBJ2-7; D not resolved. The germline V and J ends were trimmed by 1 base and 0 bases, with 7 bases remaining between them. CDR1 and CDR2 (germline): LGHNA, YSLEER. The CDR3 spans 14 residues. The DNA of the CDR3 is TGCGCCAGCAGCCAAGGACTCACCTCCTACGAGCAGTACTTC. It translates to CASSQGLTSYEQYF.

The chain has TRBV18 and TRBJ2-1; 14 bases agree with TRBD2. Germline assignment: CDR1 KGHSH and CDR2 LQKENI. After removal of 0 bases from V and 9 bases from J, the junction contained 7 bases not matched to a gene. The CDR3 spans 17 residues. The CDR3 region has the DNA TGTGCCAGCTCACCACCGAGGGGACTAGCGGGAGTGATTGAGCAGTTCTTC. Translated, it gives CASSPPRGLAGVIEQFF. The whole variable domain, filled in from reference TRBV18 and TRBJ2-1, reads NAGVMQNPRHLVRRRGQEARLRCSPMKGHSHVYWYRQLPEEGLKFMVYLQKENIIDESGMPKERFSAEFPKEGPSILRIQQVVRGDSAAYFCASSPPRGLAGVIEQFFGPGTRLTVL.

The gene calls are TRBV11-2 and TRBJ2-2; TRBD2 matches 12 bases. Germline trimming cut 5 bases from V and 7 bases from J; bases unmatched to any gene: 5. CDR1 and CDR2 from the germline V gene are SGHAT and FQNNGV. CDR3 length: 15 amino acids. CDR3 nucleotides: TGTGCCAGCAGCCGGACTAGCGGGGCTAACGGGGAGCTGTTTTTT. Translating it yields CASSRTSGANGELFF.

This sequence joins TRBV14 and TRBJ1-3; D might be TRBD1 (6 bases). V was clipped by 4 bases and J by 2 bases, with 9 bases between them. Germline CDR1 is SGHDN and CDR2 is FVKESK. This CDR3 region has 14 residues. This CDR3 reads CASSPDSPGNTIYF. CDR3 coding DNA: TGTGCCAGCAGCCCGGACAGCCCTGGAAACACCATATATTTT.

CDR3 in DNA: TGTGCCAGCAGCTCAGTGGTAGGTCCGGGCGAGCAGTACTTC. Translated: CASSSVVGPGEQYF. This chain links TRBV11-2 with TRBJ2-7; no firm D call. V was shortened by 4 bases and J by 6 bases, with 16 bases between the two germline ends. CDR1 SGHAT and CDR2 FQNNGV come from the germline V gene. The CDR3 covers 14 residues.

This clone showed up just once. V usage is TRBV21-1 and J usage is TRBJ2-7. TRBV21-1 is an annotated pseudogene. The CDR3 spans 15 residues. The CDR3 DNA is TGTGCCAGCAGCATCCGACGGGCCCACTCCTACGAGCAGTACTTC. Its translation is CASSIRRAHSYEQYF.

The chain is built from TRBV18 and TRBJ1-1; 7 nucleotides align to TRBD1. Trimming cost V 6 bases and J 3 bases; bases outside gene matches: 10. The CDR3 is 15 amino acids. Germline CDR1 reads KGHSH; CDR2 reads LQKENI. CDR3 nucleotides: TGTGCCAGCTCGCCTTCTCTGACAGGGCACACTGAAGCTTTCTTT. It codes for CASSPSLTGHTEAFF.

In nucleotides, the CDR3 is TGTGCCAGCAGCCCGAGACCCACAGATACGCAGTATTTT. Amino acid sequence: CASSPRPTDTQYF. The chain recombines TRBV7-8 with TRBJ2-3; D unresolved. Trimming took off 5 bases at V and 2 bases at J, with 8 bases between the two ends. CDR1 SGHVS and CDR2 FQNEAQ come from the germline V gene. The CDR3 extends over 13 amino acids.

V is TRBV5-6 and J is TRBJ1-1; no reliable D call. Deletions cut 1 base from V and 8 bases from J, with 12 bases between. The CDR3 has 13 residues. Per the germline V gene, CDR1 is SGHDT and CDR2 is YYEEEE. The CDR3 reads CASSLFGNPEAFF. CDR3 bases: TGTGCCAGCAGCTTGTTCGGGAACCCCGAAGCTTTCTTT.

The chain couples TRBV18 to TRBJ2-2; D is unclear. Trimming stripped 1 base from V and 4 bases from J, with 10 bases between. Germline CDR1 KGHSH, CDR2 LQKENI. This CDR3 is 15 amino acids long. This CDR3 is CASSPLGLSTGELFF. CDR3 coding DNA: TGTGCCAGCTCACCACTAGGGCTCAGCACCGGGGAGCTGTTTTTT.

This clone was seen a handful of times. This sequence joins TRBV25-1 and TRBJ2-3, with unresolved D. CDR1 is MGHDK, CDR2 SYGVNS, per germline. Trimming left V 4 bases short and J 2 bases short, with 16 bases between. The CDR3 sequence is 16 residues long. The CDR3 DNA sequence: TGTGCCAGCAGTGGAGACCACTCCGAAAACACAGATACGCAGTATTTT. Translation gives CASSGDHSENTDTQYF.

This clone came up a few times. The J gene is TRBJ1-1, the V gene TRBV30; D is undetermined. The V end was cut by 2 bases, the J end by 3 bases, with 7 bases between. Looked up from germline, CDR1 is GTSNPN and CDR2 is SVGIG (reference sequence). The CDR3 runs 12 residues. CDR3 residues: CAWSPQYTEAFF. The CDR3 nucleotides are TGTGCCTGGAGTCCCCAATACACTGAAGCTTTCTTT.

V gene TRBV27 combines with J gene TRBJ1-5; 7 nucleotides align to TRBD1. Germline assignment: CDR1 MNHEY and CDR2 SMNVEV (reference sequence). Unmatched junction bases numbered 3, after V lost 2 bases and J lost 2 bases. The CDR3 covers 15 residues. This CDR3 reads CASSLITGGNQPQHF. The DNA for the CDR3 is TGTGCCAGCAGTTTAATTACAGGGGGCAATCAGCCCCAGCATTTT.

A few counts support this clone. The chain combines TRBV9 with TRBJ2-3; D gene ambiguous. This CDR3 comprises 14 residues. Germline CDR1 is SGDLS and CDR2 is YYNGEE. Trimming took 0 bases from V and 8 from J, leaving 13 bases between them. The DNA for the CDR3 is TGTGCCAGCAGCGTAGATCCTAGTTTCGGTACGCAGTATTTT. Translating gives CASSVDPSFGTQYF.

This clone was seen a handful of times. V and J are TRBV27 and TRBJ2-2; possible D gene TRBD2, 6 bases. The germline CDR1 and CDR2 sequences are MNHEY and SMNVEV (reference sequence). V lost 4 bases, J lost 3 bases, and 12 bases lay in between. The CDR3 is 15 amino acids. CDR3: CASSSGRRHTGELFF. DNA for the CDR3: TGTGCCAGCAGTTCGGGGAGGCGGCACACCGGGGAGCTGTTTTTT.

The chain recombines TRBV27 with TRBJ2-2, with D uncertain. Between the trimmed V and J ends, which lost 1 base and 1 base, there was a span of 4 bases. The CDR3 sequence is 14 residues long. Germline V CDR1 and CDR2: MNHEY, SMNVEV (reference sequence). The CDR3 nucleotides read TGTGCCAGCAGTTTATTACAGAACACCGGGGAGCTGTTTTTT. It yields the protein CASSLLQNTGELFF.

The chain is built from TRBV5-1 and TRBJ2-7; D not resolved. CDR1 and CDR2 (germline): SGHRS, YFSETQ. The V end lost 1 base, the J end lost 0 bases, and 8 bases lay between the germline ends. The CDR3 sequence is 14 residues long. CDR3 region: CASSLYSGSYEQYF. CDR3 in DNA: TGCGCCAGCAGCTTGTATTCGGGCTCCTACGAGCAGTACTTC.